The clone carrying this TCR beta chain was recorded only once. Produced via immunoSEQ multiplex PCR; TCRdb's table is partial and in-frame only. This sample has around 430,000 clones, with about 76% found just once. This record comes from a study of shared clonotypes between healthy human individuals. CDR3 length: 13 amino acids. V trimming: 6 bases; J trimming: 3 bases; junction bases outside the gene matches: 4. Germline CDR1 reads MNHEY; CDR2 reads SMNVEV (reference sequence). The specimen was PBMCs. The sequence was collected from a woman in her forties in good health. Some clones in this sample may be carry-over from other donors' samples. The rearrangement joins TRBV27 to TRBJ2-7; 8 nucleotides agree with TRBD2. The CDR3: CASRGSGNYEQYF. In DNA, the CDR3 is TGTGCCAGCAGGGGTAGCGGGAACTACGAGCAGTACTTC.